This T cell receptor beta chain was profiled in a study of T-cell memory formation after mild COVID-19. At the level of the study: TCR clusters were mostly confined to one donor each. Study results and caveats: A balance of CD4 and CD8 characterized clones contracting day 15 to 85, whereas later expanders leaned CD4+. Some responding clones appeared in pre-infection memory, suggesting cross-reactive memory joined.

The germline gives CDR1 PRHDT, CDR2 FYEKMQ (reference sequence). V lost 6 bases, J lost 11 bases, and 19 bases lay in between. The CDR3 totals 13 residues. TCR alpha and TCR beta cDNA libraries with sample barcodes and UMIs came from 5'RACE using constant-segment primers. TCRdb called the 5' RACE reads again in MiXCR, with one record for every CDR3 protein. The repertoire holds fewer than 650,000 distinct CDR3 sequences, with 17% as singletons. This clonotype was observed a handful of times. Its antigen is undetermined. The receptor was isolated from an adult woman who had mild COVID-19 (a few samples of this study predate the infection). Cell type and time point are not known. The chain links TRBV13 to TRBJ1-1; TRBD1 might be the D (5 bases). The sequenced sample was PBMCs or a T cell subset sorted from them (not recorded which). The CDR3 DNA sequence: TGTGCCAGCAGTCCTACAGGTGGAGGAAGGGCTTTCTTT. This codes for CASSPTGGGRAFF.